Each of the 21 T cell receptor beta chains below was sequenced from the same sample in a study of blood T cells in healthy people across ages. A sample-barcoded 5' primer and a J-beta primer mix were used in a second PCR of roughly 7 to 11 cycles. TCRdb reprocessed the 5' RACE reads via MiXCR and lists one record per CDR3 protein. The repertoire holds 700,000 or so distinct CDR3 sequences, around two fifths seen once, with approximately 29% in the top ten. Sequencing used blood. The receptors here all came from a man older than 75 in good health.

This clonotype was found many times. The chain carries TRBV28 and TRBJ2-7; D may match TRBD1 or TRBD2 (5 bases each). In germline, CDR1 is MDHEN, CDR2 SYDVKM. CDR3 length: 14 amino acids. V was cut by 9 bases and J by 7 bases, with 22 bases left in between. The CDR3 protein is CASGDDGWVEEQYF. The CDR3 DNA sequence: TGTGCCAGTGGGGACGACGGTTGGGTTGAAGAGCAGTACTTC.

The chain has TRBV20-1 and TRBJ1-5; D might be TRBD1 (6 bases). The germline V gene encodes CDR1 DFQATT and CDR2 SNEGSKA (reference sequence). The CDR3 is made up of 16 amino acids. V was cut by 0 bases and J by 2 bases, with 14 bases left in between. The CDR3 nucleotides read TGCAGTGCTAGAGATGCAACAGGGATTCGCAATCAGCCCCAGCATTTT. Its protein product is CSARDATGIRNQPQHF.

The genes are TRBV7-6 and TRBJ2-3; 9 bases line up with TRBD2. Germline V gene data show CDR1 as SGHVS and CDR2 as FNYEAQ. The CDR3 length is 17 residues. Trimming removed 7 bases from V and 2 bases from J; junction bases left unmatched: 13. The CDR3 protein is CASTPRGRGGHTDTQYF. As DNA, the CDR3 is TGTGCCAGCACCCCCAGAGGGCGGGGGGGCCACACAGATACGCAGTATTTT.

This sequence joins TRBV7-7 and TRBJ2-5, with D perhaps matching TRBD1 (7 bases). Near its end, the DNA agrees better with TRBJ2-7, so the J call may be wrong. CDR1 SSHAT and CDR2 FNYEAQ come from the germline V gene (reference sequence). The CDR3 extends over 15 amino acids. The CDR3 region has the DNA TGTACTAGCAGCCTAACGACAGGGACGGGGGACGAGCAGTACTTC. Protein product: CTSSLTTGTGDEQYF.

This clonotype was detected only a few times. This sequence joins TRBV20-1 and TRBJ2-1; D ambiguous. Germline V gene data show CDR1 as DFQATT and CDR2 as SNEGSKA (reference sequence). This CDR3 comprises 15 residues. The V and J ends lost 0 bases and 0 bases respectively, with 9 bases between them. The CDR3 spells CSARDAGVSYNEQFF. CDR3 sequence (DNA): TGCAGTGCTAGAGATGCAGGAGTCTCCTACAATGAGCAGTTCTTC.

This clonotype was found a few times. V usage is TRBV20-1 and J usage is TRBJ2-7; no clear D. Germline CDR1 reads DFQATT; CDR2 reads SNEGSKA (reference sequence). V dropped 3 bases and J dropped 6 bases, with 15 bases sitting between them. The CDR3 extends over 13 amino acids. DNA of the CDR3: TGCAGTGCTAGCCATACGGGTCTATCCGAGCAGTACTTC. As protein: CSASHTGLSEQYF.

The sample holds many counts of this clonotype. CDR3 nucleotide sequence: TGCGCCAGCAGGGGACTAGCGGGGGTAGAAAACATTCAGTACTTC. This translates into CASRGLAGVENIQYF. The rearrangement uses TRBV10-2 and TRBJ2-4, with 14 nucleotides matching TRBD2. J lost 5 bases, V lost 6 bases, and 3 bases had no gene match. From germline, CDR1 is WSHSY and CDR2 SAAADI. This CDR3 comprises 15 residues.

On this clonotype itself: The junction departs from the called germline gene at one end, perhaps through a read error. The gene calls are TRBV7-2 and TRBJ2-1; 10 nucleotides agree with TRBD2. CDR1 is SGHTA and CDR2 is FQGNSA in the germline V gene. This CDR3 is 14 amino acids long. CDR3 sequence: CASNLGGLAIEQCF. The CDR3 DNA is TGTGCCAGCAACCTCGGGGGACTAGCGATTGAGCAGTGCTTC.

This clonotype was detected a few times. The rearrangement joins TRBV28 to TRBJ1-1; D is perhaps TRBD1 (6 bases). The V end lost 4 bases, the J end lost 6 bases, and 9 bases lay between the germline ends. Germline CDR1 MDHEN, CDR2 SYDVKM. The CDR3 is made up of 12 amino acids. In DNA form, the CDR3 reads TGTGCCAGCAGTTCGACAGGCGCTGAAGCTTTCTTT. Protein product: CASSSTGAEAFF.

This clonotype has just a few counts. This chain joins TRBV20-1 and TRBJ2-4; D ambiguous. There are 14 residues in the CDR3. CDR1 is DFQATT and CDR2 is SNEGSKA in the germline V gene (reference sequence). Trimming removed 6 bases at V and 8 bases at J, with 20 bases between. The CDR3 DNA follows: TGCAGTGCGCGCCCATCGGGTTTTACGGACATTCAGTACTTC. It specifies CSARPSGFTDIQYF.

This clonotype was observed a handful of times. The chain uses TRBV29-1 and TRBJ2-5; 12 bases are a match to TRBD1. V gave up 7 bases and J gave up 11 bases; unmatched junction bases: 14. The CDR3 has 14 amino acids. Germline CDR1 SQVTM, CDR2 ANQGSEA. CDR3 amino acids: CSGSTGTGGNEQYF. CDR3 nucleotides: TGCAGCGGATCAACCGGGACAGGGGGCAATGAGCAGTACTTC.

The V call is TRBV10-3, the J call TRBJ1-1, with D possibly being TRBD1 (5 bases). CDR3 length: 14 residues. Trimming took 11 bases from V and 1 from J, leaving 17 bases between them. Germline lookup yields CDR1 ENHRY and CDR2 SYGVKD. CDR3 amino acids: CAAKARGTNTEAFF. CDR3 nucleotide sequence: TGTGCCGCCAAGGCCCGGGGGACGAACACTGAAGCTTTCTTT.

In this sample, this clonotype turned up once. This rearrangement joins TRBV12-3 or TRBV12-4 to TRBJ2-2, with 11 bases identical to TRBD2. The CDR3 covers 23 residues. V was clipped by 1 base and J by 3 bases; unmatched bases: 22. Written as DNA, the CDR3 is TGTGCCAGCAGTTTAGGGTTCAGGACAGCCTTATTAGCGGGGGGGCCCGACACCGGGGAGCTGTTTTTT. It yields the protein CASSLGFRTALLAGGPDTGELFF.

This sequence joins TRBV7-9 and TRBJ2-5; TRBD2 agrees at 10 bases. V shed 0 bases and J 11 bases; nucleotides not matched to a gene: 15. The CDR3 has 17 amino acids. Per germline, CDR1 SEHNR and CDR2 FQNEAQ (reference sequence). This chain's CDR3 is CASSLAGSSGSVNEQYF. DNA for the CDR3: TGTGCCAGCAGCTTAGCTGGGTCTAGCGGGAGTGTAAATGAGCAGTACTTC.

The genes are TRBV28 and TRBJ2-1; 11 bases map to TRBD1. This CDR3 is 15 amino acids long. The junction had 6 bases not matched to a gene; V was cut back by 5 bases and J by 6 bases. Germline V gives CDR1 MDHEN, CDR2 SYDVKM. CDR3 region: CASSPPGTGGNEQFF. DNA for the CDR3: TGTGCCAGCAGTCCCCCCGGGACAGGGGGCAATGAGCAGTTCTTC.

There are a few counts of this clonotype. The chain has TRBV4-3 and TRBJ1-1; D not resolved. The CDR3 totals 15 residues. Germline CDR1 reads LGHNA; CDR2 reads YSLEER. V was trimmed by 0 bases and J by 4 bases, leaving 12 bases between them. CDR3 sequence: CASSQEPSLSTEAFF. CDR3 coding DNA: TGCGCCAGCAGCCAAGAACCCTCCCTCAGCACTGAAGCTTTCTTT.

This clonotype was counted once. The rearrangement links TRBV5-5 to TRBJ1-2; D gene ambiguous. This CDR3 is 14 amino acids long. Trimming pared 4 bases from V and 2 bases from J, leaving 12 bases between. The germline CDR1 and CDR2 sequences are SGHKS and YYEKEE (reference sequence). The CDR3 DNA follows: TGTGCCAGCAGCCCGCAATTTAACAACTATGGCTACACCTTC. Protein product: CASSPQFNNYGYTF.

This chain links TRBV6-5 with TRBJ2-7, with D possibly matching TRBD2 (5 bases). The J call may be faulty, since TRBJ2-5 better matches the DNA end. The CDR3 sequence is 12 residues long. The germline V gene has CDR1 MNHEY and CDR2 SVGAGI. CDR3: CASSRARGTQYF. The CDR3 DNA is TGTGCCAGCAGCCGAGCACGGGGGACCCAGTACTTC.

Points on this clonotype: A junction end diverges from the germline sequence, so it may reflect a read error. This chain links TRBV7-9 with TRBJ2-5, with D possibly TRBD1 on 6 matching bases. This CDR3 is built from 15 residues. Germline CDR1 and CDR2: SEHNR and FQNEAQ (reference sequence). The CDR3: CAGSSRQVTQETQYF. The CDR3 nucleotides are TGTGCCGGCAGCTCCCGACAGGTGACACAAGAGACCCAGTACTTC.

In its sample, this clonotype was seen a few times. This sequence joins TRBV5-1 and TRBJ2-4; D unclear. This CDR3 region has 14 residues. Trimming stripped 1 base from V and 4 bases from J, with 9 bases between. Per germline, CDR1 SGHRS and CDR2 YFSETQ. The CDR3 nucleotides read TGCGCCAGCAGCTTGCATGGCTCTAAAAACATTCAGTACTTC. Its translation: CASSLHGSKNIQYF. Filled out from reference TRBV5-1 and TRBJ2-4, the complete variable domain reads KAGVTQTPRYLIKTRGQQVTLSCSPISGHRSVSWYQQTPGQGLQFLFEYFSETQRNKGNFPGRFSGRQFSNSRSEMNVSTLELGDSALYLCASSLHGSKNIQYFGAGTRLSVL.

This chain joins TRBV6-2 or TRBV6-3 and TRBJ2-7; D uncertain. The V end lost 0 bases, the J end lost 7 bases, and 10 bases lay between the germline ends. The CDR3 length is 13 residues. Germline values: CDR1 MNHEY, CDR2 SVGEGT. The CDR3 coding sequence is TGTGCCAGCAGTTACTCAGTCCCGCGGGAGCAGTACTTC. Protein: CASSYSVPREQYF.